Given below is one T cell receptor (beta chain) in context. This entry belongs to a study of blood T cell repertoires in COVID-19. Clones were read by immunoSEQ multiplex PCR, and TCRdb kept only the in-frame ones, dropping some. The repertoire consists of 200,000 to 250,000 clones, with 70% to 90% occurring once and the leading ten covering over 15%. The TCR comes from a man over 45 with COVID-19, enrolled during active disease. What was sequenced was peripheral blood.

CDR3 residues: CASSLAVQGYNEQFF. In DNA, the CDR3 is TGTGCCAGCAGCTTGGCCGTTCAGGGATACAATGAGCAGTTCTTC. The chain has TRBV5-6 and TRBJ2-1, with D possibly TRBD1 on 5 matching bases. This CDR3 has 15 amino acids. The germline gives CDR1 SGHDT, CDR2 YYEEEE. The V end lost 0 bases, the J end lost 4 bases, and 11 bases lay between the germline ends.